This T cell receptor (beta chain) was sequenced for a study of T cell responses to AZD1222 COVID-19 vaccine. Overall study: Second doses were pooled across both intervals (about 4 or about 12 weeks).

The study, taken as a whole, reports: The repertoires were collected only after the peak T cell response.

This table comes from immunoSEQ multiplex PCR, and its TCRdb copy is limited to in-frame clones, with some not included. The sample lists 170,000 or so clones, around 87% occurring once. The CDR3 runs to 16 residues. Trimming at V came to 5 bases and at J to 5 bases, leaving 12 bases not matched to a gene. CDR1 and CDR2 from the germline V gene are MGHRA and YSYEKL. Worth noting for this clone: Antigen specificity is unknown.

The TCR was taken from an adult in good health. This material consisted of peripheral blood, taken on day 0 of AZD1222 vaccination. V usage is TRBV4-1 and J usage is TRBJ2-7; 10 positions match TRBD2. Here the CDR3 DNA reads TGCGCCAGCAGCTCAAGGGTACGTCTAGCGGGAGACGAGCAGTACTTC. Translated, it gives CASSSRVRLAGDEQYF.